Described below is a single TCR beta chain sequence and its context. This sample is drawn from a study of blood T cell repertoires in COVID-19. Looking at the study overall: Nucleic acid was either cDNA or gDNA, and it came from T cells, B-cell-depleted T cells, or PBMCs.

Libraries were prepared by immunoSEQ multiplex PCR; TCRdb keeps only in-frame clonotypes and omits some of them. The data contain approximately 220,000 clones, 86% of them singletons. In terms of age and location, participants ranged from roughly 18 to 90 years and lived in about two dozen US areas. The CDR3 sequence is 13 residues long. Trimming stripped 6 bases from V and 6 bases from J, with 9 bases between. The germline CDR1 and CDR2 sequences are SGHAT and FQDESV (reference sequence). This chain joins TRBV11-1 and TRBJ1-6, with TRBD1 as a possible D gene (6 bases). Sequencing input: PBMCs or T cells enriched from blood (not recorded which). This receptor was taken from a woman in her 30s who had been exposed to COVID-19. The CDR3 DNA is TGTGCCAGCAGGGACAGATTTAATTCACCCCTCCACTTT. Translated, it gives CASRDRFNSPLHF. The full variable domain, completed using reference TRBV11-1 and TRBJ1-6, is EAEVAQSPRYKITEKSQAVAFWCDPISGHATLYWYRQILGQGPELLVQFQDESVVDDSQLPKDRFSAERLKGVDSTLKIQPAELGDSAMYLCASRDRFNSPLHFGNGTRLTVT.